The clone carrying this T cell receptor beta chain has ten or more counts. The antigen is undetermined. TCRdb re-called the reads through MiXCR, storing one row per CDR3 protein. This sample has fewer than 900,000 distinct CDR3 sequences, with 25% to 30% found just once. The sample belongs to a study of T cell repertoires in cytomegalovirus infection. Study-wide findings and caveats: Clonotype analysis showed dominance of the ex vivo response by HLA-C-restricted CMV-specific TCR beta clonotypes.

The receptor comes from a human donor in good health (CMV status not recorded). Some clones in this sample may be carry-over from other donors' samples. The source material was cultured CD8+ T cells from PBMCs, sampled from culture after CMV antigen stimulation.

The CDR3 bases are TGTGCCAGCAGTTACTCAGATTCAGGGGCATCACCCCTCCACTTT. Its protein product is CASSYSDSGASPLHF. The genes are TRBV6-6 and TRBJ1-6; perhaps TRBD1 as D (6 bases). The germline CDR1 and CDR2 sequences are MNHNY and SVGAGI (reference sequence). Trimming took off 0 bases at V and 10 bases at J, with 13 bases between the two ends. There are 15 residues in the CDR3.